This TCR beta chain was obtained from a study of T cell responses to AZD1222 COVID-19 vaccine (dated by TCRdb to about 2021). Background for the entire study: TCR sequencing was performed for roughly 250 trial participants, of whom about 200 were given two doses of AZD1222 and around 25 were given two doses of MenACWY control vaccine. Enrollment into the trials was organized by age into subgroups of 18-55, 56-69 and 70-plus years, and those subgroups contained approximately 150, 30 and 60 TCR-sequenced participants, respectively.

The CDR3 runs 14 amino acids, cysteine and phenylalanine included. Only CDR3 DNA is held: 42 bases, read in frame from base 1. The junction shows trimming of 6 bases on V and 0 bases on J, and the gene matches do not reach 4 bases of it. The CDR1 and CDR2 encoded by the germline V gene are SGHVS and FQNEAQ. In the case of this clone: Its antigen is currently not known. The input lacks base qualities; no much larger clone sits a single base away.

Overall results and qualifications from the work: In the small 56-69-year group, the increase in depth fell short of significance, most likely because of low power. Conclusions about previously exposed vaccinees were limited because only a handful of AZD1222 recipients were SARS-CoV-2 seropositive at baseline. Most participants were white British and females outnumbered males, and the authors suggested that clonal diversity may have been underestimated. No day 14 peak-response samples were available, so repertoires were characterized only after the peak T cell response. After two AZD1222 doses, both the breadth and the depth of spike-specific TCRs were significantly higher than at day 0 and than in MenACWY recipients. Reportedly, almost half of the unique spike-specific TCRs recognized epitopes lying outside the regions that are mutated in the B.1.351 and B.1.1.7 variants. The whole spike protein was spanned by vaccine-associated CD4 TCRs, and dominant responses were seen in regions 160-218 and 743-854.

The time point label for this specimen denotes: about 28 days (+/-7) after the second vaccine dose. Because spike-specific TCR depth and breadth did not differ between the two schedules, AZD1222 recipients who got a second dose at roughly 4 weeks were pooled with those who got a second dose at roughly 12 weeks. Samples from vaccinated people were obtained from the UK trials COV001 and COV002, which included a single-blind randomized controlled phase 2/3 trial of AZD1222 (ChAdOx1 nCoV-19) in healthy adults. For TCRbeta chain sequencing, PBMC samples were collected from trial participants at day 0 and at day 28 after the second dose. The CDR3 regions of human TCRbeta chains were subjected to immunosequencing. Regarding the original processing steps: Repertoire TCRs were matched against a reference library of SARS-CoV-2-specific TCRs generated with the MIRA antigen-specificity platform. Breadth was defined as the fraction of unique TCRs that were SARS-CoV-2-associated. Depth was defined as the fraction of total T cells that were SARS-CoV-2-associated. Using the MIRA data, each spike-specific TCR was mapped to the spike region that the TCR reacts to and placed in a CD4 or CD8 class. Log10-transformed breadth and depth values were compared by one-way ANOVA with Sidak's multiple comparisons tests. As stored in TCRdb, this immuneACCESS dataset retains in-frame rearrangements with V and J assigned. A fraction of the clones does not appear; measured against another copy, unresolved V genes explain less than half of the discrepancy, and the remainder lacks a known reason. That table is the source of V, J and clone size, and D and trimming were worked out from the DNA. For this sample there are over 150,000 clones; 80% to 90% appear just once. The biggest ten clones account for 11% of the sample.

Here the sequenced sample was peripheral blood, taken 28 days after the second AZD1222 dose. This receptor was taken from an adult who received the AZD1222 COVID-19 vaccine. The chain is encoded by TRBV7-8 joined to TRBJ1-1, with TRBD1 matching 7 junction bases. Here the CDR3 is given as CASSIQGMNTEAFF. The DNA sequence is TGTGCCAGCAGTATACAGGGGATGAACACTGAAGCTTTCTTT.